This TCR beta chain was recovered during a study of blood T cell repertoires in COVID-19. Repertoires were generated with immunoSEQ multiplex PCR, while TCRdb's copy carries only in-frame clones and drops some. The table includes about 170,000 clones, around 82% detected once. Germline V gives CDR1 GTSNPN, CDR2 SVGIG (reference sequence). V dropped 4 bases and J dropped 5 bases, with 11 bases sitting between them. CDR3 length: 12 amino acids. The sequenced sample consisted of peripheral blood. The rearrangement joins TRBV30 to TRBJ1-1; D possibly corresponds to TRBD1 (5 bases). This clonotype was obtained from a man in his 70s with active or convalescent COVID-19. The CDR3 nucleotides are TGTGCCTGGACGGCAGGGTGGACTGAAGCTTTCTTT. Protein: CAWTAGWTEAFF.